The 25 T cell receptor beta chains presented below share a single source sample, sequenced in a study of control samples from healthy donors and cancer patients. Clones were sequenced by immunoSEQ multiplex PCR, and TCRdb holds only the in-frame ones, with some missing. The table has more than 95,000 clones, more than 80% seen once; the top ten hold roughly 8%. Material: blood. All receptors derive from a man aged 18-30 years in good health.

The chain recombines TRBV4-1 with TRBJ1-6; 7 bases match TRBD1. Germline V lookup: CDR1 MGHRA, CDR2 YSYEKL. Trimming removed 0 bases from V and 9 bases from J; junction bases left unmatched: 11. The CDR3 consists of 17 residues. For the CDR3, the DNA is TGCGCCAGCAGCCAAGACGGAGGTGGGCAGGGGGGTTCACCCCTCCACTTT. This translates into CASSQDGGGQGGSPLHF.

CDR3 DNA sequence: TGTGCCAGTACTTCCGCGGGGTACACCGGGGAGCTGTTTTTT. Translated: CASTSAGYTGELFF. The chain carries TRBV27 and TRBJ2-2; a possible D gene is TRBD2 (6 bases). The CDR3 sequence is 14 residues long. Germline loops: CDR1 MNHEY, CDR2 SMNVEV (reference sequence). V was shortened by 9 bases and J by 3 bases, with 14 bases between the two germline ends.

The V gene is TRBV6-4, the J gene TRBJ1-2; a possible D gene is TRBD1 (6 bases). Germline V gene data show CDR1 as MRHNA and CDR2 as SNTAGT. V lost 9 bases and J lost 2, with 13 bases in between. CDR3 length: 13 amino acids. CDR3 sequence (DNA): TGTGCCAGAGTCACAGGGTTAAACTATGGCTACACCTTC. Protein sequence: CARVTGLNYGYTF.

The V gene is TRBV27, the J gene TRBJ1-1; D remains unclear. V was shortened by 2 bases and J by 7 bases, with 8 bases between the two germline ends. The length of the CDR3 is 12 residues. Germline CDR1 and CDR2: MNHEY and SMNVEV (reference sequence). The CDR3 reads CASSLVGSEAFF. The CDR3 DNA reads TGTGCCAGCAGTTTAGTCGGGAGTGAAGCTTTCTTT.

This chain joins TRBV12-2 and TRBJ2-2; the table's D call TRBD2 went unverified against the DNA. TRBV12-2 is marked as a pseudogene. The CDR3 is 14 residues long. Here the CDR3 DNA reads TGTGCAAGTCGCCCCGAGAGGGACACCGGGGAGCTGTTTTTT. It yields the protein CASRPERDTGELFF.

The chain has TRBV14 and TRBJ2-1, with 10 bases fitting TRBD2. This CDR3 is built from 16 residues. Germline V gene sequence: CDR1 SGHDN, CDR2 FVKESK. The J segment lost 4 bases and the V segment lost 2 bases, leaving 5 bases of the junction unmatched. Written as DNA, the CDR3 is TGTGCCAGCAGCCAATTTCTAGCGGGGGATTACAATGAGCAGTTCTTC. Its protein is CASSQFLAGDYNEQFF. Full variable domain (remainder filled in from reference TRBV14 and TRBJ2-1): EAGVTQFPSHSVIEKGQTVTLRCDPISGHDNLYWYRRVMGKEIKFLLHFVKESKQDESGMPNNRFLAERTGGTYSTLKVQPAELEDSGVYFCASSQFLAGDYNEQFFGPGTRLTVL.

In nucleotides, the CDR3 is TGCGCCAGCAGCTTGGGGGCAGGGGGCCCTGGTGGCTACACCTTC. Translating it yields CASSLGAGGPGGYTF. V and J are TRBV5-1 and TRBJ1-2; 8 bases are a match to TRBD1. The CDR3 totals 15 residues. Germline V gives CDR1 SGHRS, CDR2 YFSETQ. V dropped 0 bases and J dropped 7; count of bases not matched to a gene: 8.

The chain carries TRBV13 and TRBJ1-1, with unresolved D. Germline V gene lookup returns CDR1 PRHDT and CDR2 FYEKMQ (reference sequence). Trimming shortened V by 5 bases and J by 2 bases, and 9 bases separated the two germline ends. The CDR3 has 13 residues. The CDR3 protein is CASSPAGNTEAFF. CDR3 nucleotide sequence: TGTGCCAGCAGCCCAGCGGGAAACACTGAAGCTTTCTTT.

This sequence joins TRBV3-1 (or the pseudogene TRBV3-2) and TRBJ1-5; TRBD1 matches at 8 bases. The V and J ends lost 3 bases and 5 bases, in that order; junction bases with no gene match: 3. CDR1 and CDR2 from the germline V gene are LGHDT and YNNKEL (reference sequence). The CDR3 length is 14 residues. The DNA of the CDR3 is TGTGCCAGCAGCCAGGACAGGGCCTATCAGCCCCAGCATTTT. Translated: CASSQDRAYQPQHF.

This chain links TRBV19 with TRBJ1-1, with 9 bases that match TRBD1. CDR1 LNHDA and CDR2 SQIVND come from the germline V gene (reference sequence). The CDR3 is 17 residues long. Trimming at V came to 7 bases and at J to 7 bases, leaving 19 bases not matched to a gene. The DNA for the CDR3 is TGTGCCAGTACTGATCAGAACGTACAGGGGGCATTCGGTGAAGCTTTCTTT. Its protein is CASTDQNVQGAFGEAFF.

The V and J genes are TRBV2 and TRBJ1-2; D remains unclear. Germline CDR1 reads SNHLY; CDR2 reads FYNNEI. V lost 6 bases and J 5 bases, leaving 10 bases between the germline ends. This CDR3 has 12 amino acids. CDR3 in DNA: TGTGCCAGCAGGGACGGCTGGTATGGCTACACCTTC. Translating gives CASRDGWYGYTF.

Here the CDR3 reads CASSLDSANTEAFF. The CDR3 DNA reads TGTGCCAGCAGTTTGGACAGCGCGAACACTGAAGCTTTCTTT. This chain joins TRBV27 and TRBJ1-1; possibly TRBD1 for D (6 bases). The CDR3 has 14 residues. The V end was cut by 3 bases, the J end by 1 base, with 9 bases between. Germline CDR1 reads MNHEY; CDR2 reads SMNVEV (reference sequence).

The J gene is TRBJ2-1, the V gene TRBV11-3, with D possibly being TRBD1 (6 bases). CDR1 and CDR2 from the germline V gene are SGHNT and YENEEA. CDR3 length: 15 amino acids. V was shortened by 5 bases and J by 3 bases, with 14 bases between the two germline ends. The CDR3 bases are TGTGCCAGCAGCCGCTGGACAGAGGACTACAATGAGCAGTTCTTC. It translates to CASSRWTEDYNEQFF.

The CDR3 DNA reads as TGTGCCAGCAGCCAAGATGTGGCGGAGCAGTTCTTC. Translating gives CASSQDVAEQFF. The chain is built from TRBV3-1 (or the pseudogene TRBV3-2) and TRBJ2-1; D call uncertain. The V gene's germline CDR1 is LGHDT and CDR2 YNNKEL (reference sequence). The CDR3 length is 12 residues. V was pared by 0 bases and J by 10 bases, with 7 bases between.

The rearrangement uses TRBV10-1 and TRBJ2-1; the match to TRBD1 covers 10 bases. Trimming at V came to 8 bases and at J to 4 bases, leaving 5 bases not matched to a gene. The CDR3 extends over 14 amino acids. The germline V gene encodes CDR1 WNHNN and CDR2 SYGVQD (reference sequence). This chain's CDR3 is CASGGQGSYNEQFF. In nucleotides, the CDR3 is TGCGCCAGCGGGGGACAGGGGTCTTACAATGAGCAGTTCTTC.

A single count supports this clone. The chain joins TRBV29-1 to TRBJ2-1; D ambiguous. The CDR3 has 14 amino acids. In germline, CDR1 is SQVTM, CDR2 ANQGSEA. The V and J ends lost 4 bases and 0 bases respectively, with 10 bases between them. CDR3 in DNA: TGCAGCGTTGGAGAGATGAGCTCCTACAATGAGCAGTTCTTC. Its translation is CSVGEMSSYNEQFF.

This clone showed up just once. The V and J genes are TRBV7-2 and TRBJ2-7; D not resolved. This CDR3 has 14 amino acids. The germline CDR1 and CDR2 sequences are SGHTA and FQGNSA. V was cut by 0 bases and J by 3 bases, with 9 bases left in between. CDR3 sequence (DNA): TGTGCCAGCAGCTTAGCGGTGCGCAGCTACGAGCAGTACTTC. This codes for CASSLAVRSYEQYF.

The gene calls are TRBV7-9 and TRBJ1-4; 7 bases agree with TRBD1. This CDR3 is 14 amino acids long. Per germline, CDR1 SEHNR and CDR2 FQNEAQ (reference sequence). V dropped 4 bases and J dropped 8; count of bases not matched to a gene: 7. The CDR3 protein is CASSSTGIPEKLFF. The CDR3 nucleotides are TGTGCCAGCAGCTCGACAGGGATCCCAGAAAAACTGTTTTTT.

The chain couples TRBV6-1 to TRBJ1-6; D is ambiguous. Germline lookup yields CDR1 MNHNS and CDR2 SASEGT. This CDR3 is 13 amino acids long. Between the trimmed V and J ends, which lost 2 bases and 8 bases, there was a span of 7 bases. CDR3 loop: CASSEYRDSPLHF. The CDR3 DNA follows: TGTGCCAGCAGTGAATACCGGGATTCACCCCTCCACTTT.

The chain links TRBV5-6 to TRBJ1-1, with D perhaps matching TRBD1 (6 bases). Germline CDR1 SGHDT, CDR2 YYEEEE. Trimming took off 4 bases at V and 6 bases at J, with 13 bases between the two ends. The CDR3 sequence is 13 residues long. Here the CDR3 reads CASSPQGGAEAFF. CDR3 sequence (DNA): TGTGCCAGCAGCCCACAGGGAGGCGCTGAAGCTTTCTTT.

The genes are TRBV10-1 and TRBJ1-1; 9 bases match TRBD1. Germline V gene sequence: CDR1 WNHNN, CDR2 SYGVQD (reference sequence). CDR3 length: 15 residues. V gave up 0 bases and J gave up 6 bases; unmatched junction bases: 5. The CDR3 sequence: CASSESGTGSPEAFF. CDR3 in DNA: TGCGCCAGCAGTGAGTCTGGGACAGGGTCGCCTGAAGCTTTCTTT.

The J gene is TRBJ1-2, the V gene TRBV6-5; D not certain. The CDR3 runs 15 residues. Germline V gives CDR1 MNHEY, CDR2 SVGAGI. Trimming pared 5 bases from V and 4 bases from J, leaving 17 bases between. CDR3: CASSTYPGEGYGYTF. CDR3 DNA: TGTGCCAGCAGTACCTACCCGGGCGAGGGCTATGGCTACACCTTC.

The CDR3 sequence is CASSQEGSGEETQYF. DNA for the CDR3: TGTGCCAGCAGCCAAGAGGGCAGCGGTGAGGAGACCCAGTACTTC. V usage is TRBV9 and J usage is TRBJ2-5; possible D gene TRBD2, 5 bases. V dropped 4 bases and J dropped 5 bases, with 18 bases sitting between them. Germline V gene sequence: CDR1 SGDLS, CDR2 YYNGEE. This CDR3 region has 15 residues. Full variable domain (outside the CDR3, taken from reference TRBV9 and TRBJ2-5): DSGVTQTPKHLITATGQRVTLRCSPRSGDLSVYWYQQSLDQGLQFLIQYYNGEERAKGNILERFSAQQFPDLHSELNLSSLELGDSALYFCASSQEGSGEETQYFGPGTRLLVL.

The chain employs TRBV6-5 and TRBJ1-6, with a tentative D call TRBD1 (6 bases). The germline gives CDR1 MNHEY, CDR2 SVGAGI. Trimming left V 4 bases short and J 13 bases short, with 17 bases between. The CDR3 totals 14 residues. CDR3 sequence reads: CASSSLTGKDPLHF. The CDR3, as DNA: TGTGCCAGCAGTTCCCTGACAGGAAAGGATCCCCTCCACTTT.

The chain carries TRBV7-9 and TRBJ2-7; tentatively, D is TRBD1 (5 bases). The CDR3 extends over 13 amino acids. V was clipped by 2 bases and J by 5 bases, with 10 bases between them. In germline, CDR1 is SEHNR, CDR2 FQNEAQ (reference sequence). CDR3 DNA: TGTGCCAGCAGCTTAAGCGTAGGGGACGAGCAGTACTTC. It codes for CASSLSVGDEQYF.